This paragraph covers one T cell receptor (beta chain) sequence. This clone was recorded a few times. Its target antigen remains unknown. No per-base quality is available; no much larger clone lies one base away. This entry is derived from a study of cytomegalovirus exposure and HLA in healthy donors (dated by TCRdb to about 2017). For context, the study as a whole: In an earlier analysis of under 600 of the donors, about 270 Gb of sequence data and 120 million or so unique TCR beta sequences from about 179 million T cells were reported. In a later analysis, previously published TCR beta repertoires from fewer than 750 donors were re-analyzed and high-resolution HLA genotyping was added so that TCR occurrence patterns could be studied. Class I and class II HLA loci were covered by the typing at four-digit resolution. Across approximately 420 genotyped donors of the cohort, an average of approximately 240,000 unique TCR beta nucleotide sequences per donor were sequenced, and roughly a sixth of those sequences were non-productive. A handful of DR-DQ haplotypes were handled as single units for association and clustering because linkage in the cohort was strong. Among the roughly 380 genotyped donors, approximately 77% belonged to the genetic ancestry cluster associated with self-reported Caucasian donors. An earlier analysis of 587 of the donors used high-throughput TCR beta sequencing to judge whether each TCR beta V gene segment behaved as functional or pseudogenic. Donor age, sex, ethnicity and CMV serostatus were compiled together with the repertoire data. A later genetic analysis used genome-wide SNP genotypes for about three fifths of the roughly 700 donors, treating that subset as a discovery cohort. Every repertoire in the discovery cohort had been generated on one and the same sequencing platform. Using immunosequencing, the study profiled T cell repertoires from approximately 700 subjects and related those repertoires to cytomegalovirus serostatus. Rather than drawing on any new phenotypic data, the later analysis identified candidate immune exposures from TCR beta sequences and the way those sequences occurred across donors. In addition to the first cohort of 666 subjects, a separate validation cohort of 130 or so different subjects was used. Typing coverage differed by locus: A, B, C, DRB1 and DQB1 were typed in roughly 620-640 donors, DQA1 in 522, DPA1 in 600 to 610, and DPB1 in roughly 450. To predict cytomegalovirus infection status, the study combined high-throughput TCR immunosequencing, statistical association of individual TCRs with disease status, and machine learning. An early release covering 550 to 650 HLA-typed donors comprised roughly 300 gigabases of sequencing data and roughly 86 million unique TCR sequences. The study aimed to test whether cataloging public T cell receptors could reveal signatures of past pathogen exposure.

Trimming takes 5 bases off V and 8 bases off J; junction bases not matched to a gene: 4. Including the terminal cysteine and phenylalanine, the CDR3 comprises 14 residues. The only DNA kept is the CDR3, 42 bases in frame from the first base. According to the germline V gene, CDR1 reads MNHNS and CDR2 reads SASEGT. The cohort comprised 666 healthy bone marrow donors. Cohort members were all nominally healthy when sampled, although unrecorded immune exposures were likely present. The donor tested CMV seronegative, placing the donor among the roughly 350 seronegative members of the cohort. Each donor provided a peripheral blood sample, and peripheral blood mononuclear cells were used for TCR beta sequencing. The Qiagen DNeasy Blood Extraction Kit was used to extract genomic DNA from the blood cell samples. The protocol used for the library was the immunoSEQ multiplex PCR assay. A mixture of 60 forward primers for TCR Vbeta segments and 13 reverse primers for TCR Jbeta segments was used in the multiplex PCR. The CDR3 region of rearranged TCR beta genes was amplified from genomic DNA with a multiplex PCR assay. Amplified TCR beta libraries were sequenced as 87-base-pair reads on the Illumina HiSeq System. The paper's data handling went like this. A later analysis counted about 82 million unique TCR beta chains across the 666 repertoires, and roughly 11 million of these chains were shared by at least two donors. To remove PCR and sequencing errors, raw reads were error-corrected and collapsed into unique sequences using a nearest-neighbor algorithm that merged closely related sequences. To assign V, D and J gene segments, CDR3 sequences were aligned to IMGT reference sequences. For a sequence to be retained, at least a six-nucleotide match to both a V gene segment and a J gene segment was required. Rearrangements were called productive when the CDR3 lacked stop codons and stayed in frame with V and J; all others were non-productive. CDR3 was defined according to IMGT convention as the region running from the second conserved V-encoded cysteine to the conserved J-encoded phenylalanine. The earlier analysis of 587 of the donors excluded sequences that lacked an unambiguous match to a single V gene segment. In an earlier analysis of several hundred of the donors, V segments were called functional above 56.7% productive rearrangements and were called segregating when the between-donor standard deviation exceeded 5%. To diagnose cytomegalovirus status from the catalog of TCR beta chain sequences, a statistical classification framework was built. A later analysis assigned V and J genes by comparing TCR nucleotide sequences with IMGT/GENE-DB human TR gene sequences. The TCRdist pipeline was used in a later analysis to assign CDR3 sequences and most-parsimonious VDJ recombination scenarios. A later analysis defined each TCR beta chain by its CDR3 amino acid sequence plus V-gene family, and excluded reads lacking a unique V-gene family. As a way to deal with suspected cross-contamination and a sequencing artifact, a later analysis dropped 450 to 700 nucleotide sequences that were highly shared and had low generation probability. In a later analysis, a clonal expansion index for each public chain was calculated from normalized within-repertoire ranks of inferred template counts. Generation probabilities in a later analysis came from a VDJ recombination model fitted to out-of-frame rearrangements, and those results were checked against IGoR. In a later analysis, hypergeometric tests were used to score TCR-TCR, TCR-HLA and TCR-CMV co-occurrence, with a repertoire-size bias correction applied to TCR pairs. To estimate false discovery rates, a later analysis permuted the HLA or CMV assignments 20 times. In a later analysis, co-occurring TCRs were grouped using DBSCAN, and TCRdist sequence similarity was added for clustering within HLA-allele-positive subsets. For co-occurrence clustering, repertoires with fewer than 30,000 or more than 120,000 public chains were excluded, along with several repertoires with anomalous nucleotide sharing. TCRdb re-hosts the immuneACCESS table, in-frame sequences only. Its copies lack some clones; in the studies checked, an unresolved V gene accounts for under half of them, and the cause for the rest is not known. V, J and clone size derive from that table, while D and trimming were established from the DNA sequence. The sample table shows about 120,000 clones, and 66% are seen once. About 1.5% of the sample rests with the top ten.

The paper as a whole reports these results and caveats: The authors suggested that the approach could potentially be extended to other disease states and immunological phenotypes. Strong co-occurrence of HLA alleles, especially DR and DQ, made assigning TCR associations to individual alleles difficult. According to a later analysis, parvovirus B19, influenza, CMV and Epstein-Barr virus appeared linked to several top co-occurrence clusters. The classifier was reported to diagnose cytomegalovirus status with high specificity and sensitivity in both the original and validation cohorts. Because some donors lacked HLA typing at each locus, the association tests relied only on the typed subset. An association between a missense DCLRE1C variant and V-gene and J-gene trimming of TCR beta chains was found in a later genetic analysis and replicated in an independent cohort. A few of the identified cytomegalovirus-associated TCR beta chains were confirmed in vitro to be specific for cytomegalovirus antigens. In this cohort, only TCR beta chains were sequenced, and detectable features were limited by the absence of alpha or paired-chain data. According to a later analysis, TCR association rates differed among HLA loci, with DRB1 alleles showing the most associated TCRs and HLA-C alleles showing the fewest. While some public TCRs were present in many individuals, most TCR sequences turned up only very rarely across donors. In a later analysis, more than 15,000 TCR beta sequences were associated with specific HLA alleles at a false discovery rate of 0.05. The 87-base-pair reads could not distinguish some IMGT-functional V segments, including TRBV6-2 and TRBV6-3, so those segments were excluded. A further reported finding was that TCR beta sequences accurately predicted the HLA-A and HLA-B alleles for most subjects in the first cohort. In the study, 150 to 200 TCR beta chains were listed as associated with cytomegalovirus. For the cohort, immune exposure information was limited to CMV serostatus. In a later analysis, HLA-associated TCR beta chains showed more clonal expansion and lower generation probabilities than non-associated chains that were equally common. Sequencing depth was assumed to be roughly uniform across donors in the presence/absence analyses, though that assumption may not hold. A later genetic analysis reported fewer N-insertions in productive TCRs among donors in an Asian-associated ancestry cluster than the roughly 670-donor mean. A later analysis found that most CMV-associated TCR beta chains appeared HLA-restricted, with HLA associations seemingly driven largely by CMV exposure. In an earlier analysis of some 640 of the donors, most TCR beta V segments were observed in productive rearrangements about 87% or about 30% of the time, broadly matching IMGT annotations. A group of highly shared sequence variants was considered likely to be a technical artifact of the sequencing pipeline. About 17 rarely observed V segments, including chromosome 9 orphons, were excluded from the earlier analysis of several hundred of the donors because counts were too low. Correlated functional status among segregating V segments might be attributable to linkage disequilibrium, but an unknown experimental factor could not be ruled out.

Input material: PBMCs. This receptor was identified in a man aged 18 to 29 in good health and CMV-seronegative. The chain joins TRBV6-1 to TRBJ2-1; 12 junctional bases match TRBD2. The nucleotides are TGTGCCAGCAGTCTACTAGCGGGAGGTTATGAGCAGTTCTTC. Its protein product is CASSLLAGGYEQFF.